This T cell receptor (beta chain) was sequenced in a study of blood T cell repertoires in COVID-19. Profiled with immunoSEQ multiplex PCR; TCRdb holds only in-frame clones, not every one. The sample carries approximately 190,000 clones, 80% to 90% recorded once. Germline-derived CDR1 and CDR2 are SNHLY and FYNNEI. Trimming shortened V by 4 bases and J by 1 base, and 11 bases separated the two germline ends. The CDR3 runs 15 residues. The sequenced sample was peripheral blood. This sequence joins TRBV2 and TRBJ2-1; maybe TRBD2 (6 bases). The clonotype originates from a human donor in a cohort sampled during active COVID-19. The CDR3 DNA is TGTGCCAGCAGTGTGGAGGGGCCGTCCTACAATGAGCAGTTCTTC. Residues: CASSVEGPSYNEQFF.